The 16 T cell receptor beta chains in this list originate from one sample, sequenced in a study of T-cell memory formation after mild COVID-19. In TCRdb, the 5' RACE reads were re-called with MiXCR into one record per CDR3 protein. The sample contains about 210,000 distinct CDR3 sequences, around 27% of which appear only once. The specimen sequenced was PBMCs or a T cell subset sorted from them (not recorded which). Receptor source: an adult woman who had mild COVID-19 (a few samples of this study predate the infection). Cell type and time point are not known.

This rearrangement joins TRBV7-3 to TRBJ2-2; TRBD2 matches 11 bases. Trimming cost V 1 base and J 1 base; bases outside gene matches: 8. Germline CDR1 reads SGHTA; CDR2 reads FQGTGA. The CDR3 length is 19 residues. The chain's CDR3 is CASSLRASGRPRNTGELFF. CDR3 sequence (DNA): TGTGCCAGCAGCTTAAGGGCTAGCGGGAGGCCGAGGAACACCGGGGAGCTGTTTTTT.

This clonotype has a handful of counts. V gene TRBV11-1 combines with J gene TRBJ2-1; 8 nucleotides align to TRBD2. The V gene end was trimmed by 3 bases and the J gene end by 4 bases; junction bases not matched to a gene: 2. Germline V lookup: CDR1 SGHAT, CDR2 FQDESV (reference sequence). The CDR3 runs 14 residues. CDR3 region: CASSLSGGYNEQFF. CDR3 DNA sequence: TGTGCCAGCAGCTTGTCGGGAGGGTACAATGAGCAGTTCTTC.

The CDR3 protein is CATGSSSYNEQFF. The CDR3 nucleotides read TGTGCCACAGGCTCGAGCTCCTACAATGAGCAGTTCTTC. This chain links TRBV3-1 with TRBJ2-1; D call uncertain. The V gene lost 10 bases and the J gene lost 0 bases, with 10 bases spanning the gap. CDR1 and CDR2 from the germline V gene are LGHDT and YNNKEL (reference sequence). This CDR3 is built from 13 residues.

This clonotype was seen only a few times. The gene calls are TRBV6-1 and TRBJ2-2; 9 positions match TRBD1. Per germline, CDR1 MNHNS and CDR2 SASEGT. The J segment lost 2 bases and the V segment lost 4 bases, leaving 20 bases of the junction unmatched. The CDR3 has 21 amino acids. The chain's CDR3 is CASSVQVGTGWGPTNTGELFF. The CDR3 coding sequence is TGTGCCAGCAGTGTCCAGGTGGGGACAGGGTGGGGACCCACCAACACCGGGGAGCTGTTTTTT.

The rearrangement links TRBV7-2 to TRBJ2-3, with a weak D call TRBD1 (5 bases). Per the germline V gene, CDR1 is SGHTA and CDR2 is FQGNSA. The CDR3 length is 13 residues. V was clipped by 5 bases and J by 4 bases, with 10 bases between them. The CDR3 sequence is CASSGAVSDTQYF. In nucleotides, the CDR3 is TGTGCCAGCAGCGGGGCAGTTTCAGATACGCAGTATTTT.

This clonotype was counted between two and nine times. This chain joins TRBV20-1 and TRBJ2-1; D is unclear. Germline V gene lookup returns CDR1 DFQATT and CDR2 SNEGSKA (reference sequence). V lost 3 bases, J lost 3 bases, and 9 bases lay in between. The CDR3 covers 13 residues. The CDR3 DNA reads as TGCAGTGCTAGGGCTGAGAACTACAATGAGCAGTTCTTC. Amino acids: CSARAENYNEQFF.

There are a few counts of this clonotype. The V gene is TRBV24-1, the J gene TRBJ2-3; D may be TRBD1 (6 bases). The germline V gene has CDR1 KGHDR and CDR2 SFDVKD. V was shortened by 2 bases and J by 9 bases, with 20 bases between the two germline ends. There are 16 residues in the CDR3. Here the CDR3 DNA reads TGTGCCACCAGTGATTCATGGGACGGCCCCACAGGGACGCAGTATTTT. Translated: CATSDSWDGPTGTQYF.

The chain uses TRBV7-6 and TRBJ2-3; D unclear. CDR3 size: 14 residues. Trimming shortened V by 3 bases and J by 6 bases, and 13 bases separated the two germline ends. Germline V lookup: CDR1 SGHVS, CDR2 FNYEAQ. The CDR3 bases are TGTGCCAGCAGCTTGAACAACCTGGCGGATACGCAGTATTTT. Encoded protein: CASSLNNLADTQYF.

CDR3 protein: CASSLTHRGRAGVTEAFF. For the CDR3, the DNA is TGTGCCAGCAGCTTAACCCACAGGGGGCGAGCGGGCGTTACTGAAGCTTTCTTT. The chain carries TRBV7-9 and TRBJ1-1, with 9 bases identical to TRBD1. Germline values: CDR1 SEHNR, CDR2 FQNEAQ (reference sequence). The CDR3 consists of 18 residues. Unmatched junction bases numbered 15, after V lost 2 bases and J lost 5 bases. The full variable domain, its missing parts supplied by reference TRBV7-9 and TRBJ1-1, is DTGVSQNPRHKITKRGQNVTFRCDPISEHNRLYWYRQTLGQGPEFLTYFQNEAQLEKSRLLSDRFSAERPKGSFSTLEIQRTEQGDSAMYLCASSLTHRGRAGVTEAFFGQGTRLTVV.

This clonotype was seen at least ten times. The chain employs TRBV4-1 and TRBJ2-1, with 8 bases aligning to TRBD2. From germline, CDR1 is MGHRA and CDR2 YSYEKL. The CDR3 runs 15 residues. Losses at the gene ends were 0 bases for V and 9 bases for J; bases not matched to a gene: 7. CDR3 amino acids: CASSQDSGGAGEQFF. The DNA for the CDR3 is TGCGCCAGCAGCCAAGATTCCGGGGGGGCCGGTGAGCAGTTCTTC.

V gene TRBV7-8 combines with J gene TRBJ2-5; weak D call: TRBD2 (6 bases). Per germline, CDR1 SGHVS and CDR2 FQNEAQ. The CDR3 runs to 14 residues. The V gene lost 1 base and the J gene lost 2 bases, with 8 bases spanning the gap. As DNA, the CDR3 is TGTGCCAGCAGCTTAGGGCGGGGTCAAGAGACCCAGTACTTC. Protein product: CASSLGRGQETQYF.

This clonotype was recorded a few times. The chain combines TRBV5-1 with TRBJ2-1; 9 bases line up with TRBD1. This CDR3 comprises 16 residues. Germline lookup yields CDR1 SGHRS and CDR2 YFSETQ. Unmatched junction bases numbered 14, after V lost 4 bases and J lost 9 bases. CDR3 sequence (DNA): TGCGCCAGCAGCCCACTAACACAGGGGGCGTTGTTTGAGCAGTTCTTC. This gives the protein CASSPLTQGALFEQFF.

This clonotype turned up a few times. As DNA, the CDR3 is TGCAGCGTTGCGGACAGCCCCGGCGAACAACATTTT. Protein product: CSVADSPGEQHF. The chain joins TRBV29-1 to TRBJ1-5; D is perhaps TRBD1 (6 bases). Germline V gene sequence: CDR1 SQVTM, CDR2 ANQGSEA. Trimming took 4 bases from V and 16 from J, leaving 20 bases between them. The CDR3 sequence is 12 residues long.

The DNA of the CDR3 is TGTGCCAGCAGAAGGACTAGCGCCTCATACGAGCAGTACTTC. Translating it yields CASRRTSASYEQYF. The rearrangement joins TRBV27 to TRBJ2-7; 9 bases fit TRBD2. Trimming at V came to 6 bases and at J to 4 bases, leaving 7 bases not matched to a gene. The CDR3 contains 14 residues. From germline, CDR1 is MNHEY and CDR2 SMNVEV (reference sequence).

This rearrangement joins TRBV29-1 to TRBJ2-5; D gene ambiguous. The CDR3 spans 12 residues. CDR1 is SQVTM, CDR2 ANQGSEA, per germline. The V end was cut by 7 bases, the J end by 1 base, with 10 bases between. CDR3 nucleotide sequence: TGCAGCGCCGTGTGGATCCAAGAGACCCAGTACTTC. It is translated as CSAVWIQETQYF.

V and J are TRBV25-1 and TRBJ1-4; D ambiguous. V lost 1 base and J lost 5, with 11 bases in between. This CDR3 spans 15 amino acids. Germline CDR1 is MGHDK and CDR2 is SYGVNS. CDR3 coding DNA: TGTGCCAGCAGTGAATTTACCAGTGGAAATGAAAAACTGTTTTTT. Amino acid sequence: CASSEFTSGNEKLFF.